Listed below are T cell receptor beta chains from one sample, sequenced in a study of Ad26.COV2.S vaccination and SARS-CoV-2 variants. Profiled with immunoSEQ multiplex PCR; TCRdb holds only in-frame clones, not every one. The table includes approximately 340,000 clones, around 83% detected once. The starting material was peripheral blood, obtained in a trial of Ad26.COV2.S vaccine versus placebo. The receptors here all came from a person aged 18 to 65 who received the Ad26.COV2.S COVID-19 vaccine or a placebo. The CDR3 runs from the conserved cysteine through the conserved F or W. D genes are given only for firm matches. Clone sizes are given selectively: once, few, many, or a class where the clone is expanded.

clone_size j_call v_call d_call cdr3_aa cdr3_nt
NA TRBJ2-7 TRBV28 TRBD2 CASSLRGLAGGPPYEQYF TGTGCCAGCAGTTTACGGGGACTAGCGGGAGGGCCCCCGTACGAGCAGTACTTC
NA TRBJ2-1 TRBV19 NA CASSLLRGPDNEQFF TGTGCCAGTAGTCTGTTGCGGGGGCCCGACAATGAGCAGTTCTTC
NA TRBJ2-1 TRBV11-2 NA CASSSYSGGSEQFF TGTGCCAGCAGCTCCTATTCTGGGGGAAGTGAGCAGTTCTTC
NA TRBJ2-7 TRBV3-1/TRBV3-2 TRBD1 CASSPTGVKSLSPFSYEQYF TGTGCCAGCAGCCCAACAGGGGTTAAATCCTTAAGCCCTTTCTCCTACGAGCAGTACTTC
NA TRBJ1-5 TRBV12-3/TRBV12-4 NA CASSRQNQPQHF TGTGCCAGCAGTCGACAAAATCAGCCCCAGCATTTT
NA TRBJ2-7 TRBV6-5 NA CASSYQLLSSYEQYF TGTGCCAGCAGTTACCAACTCCTCTCCTCCTACGAGCAGTACTTC
NA TRBJ2-5 TRBV27 NA CASSDYRGGETQYF TGTGCCAGCAGTGACTACAGGGGGGGCGAGACCCAGTACTTC
NA TRBJ2-7 TRBV5-5 TRBD2 CASSWGLADLYEQYF TGTGCCAGCAGTTGGGGACTAGCGGACCTCTACGAGCAGTACTTC
NA TRBJ2-7 TRBV6-4 NA CASSDRGCGACYEQYF TGTGCCAGCAGTGACCGAGGGTGCGGTGCATGTTACGAGCAGTACTTC
NA TRBJ1-3 TRBV19 NA CASRQGISGNTIYF TGTGCCAGTAGGCAAGGAATCTCTGGAAACACCATATATTTT
NA TRBJ1-5 TRBV6-5 NA CASRQNGGSQPQHF TGTGCCAGCAGACAAAACGGCGGGAGTCAGCCCCAGCATTTT
once TRBJ1-5 TRBV6-5 NA CASSYENGQPQHF TGTGCCAGCAGTTACGAAAACGGTCAGCCCCAGCATTTT
once TRBJ1-3 TRBV30 NA CAWSRSSGNTIYF TGTGCCTGGAGTCGATCCTCTGGAAACACCATATATTTT
NA TRBJ2-7 TRBV18 TRBD2 CASSPSGARSYEQYF TGTGCCAGCTCACCTAGCGGGGCCCGCTCCTACGAGCAGTACTTC
NA TRBJ1-4 TRBV27 NA CASSFTYRDDEKLFF TGTGCCAGCAGTTTCACTTACAGGGATGATGAAAAACTGTTTTTT
NA TRBJ2-1 TRBV29-1 TRBD2 CSVDPWREAEFNEQFF TGCAGCGTTGACCCCTGGCGGGAGGCAGAGTTCAATGAGCAGTTCTTC
once TRBJ2-3 TRBV9 NA CASSVVGVWGSTDTQYF TGTGCCAGCAGCGTAGTTGGGGTATGGGGTAGCACAGATACGCAGTATTTT
NA TRBJ1-2 TRBV11-3 TRBD1 CATDRGPYGYTF TGTGCCACGGACAGGGGCCCCTATGGCTACACCTTC
NA TRBJ2-7 TRBV6-5 TRBD1 CASSYPGTGVYEQYF TGTGCCAGCAGTTACCCCGGGACAGGGGTCTACGAGCAGTACTTC
NA TRBJ2-3 TRBV7-9 NA CASSLGLDSTDTQYF TGTGCCAGCAGCTTAGGGCTTGATAGCACAGATACGCAGTATTTT
NA TRBJ2-7 TRBV28 NA CASRNPGQGEQYF TGTGCCAGCAGAAACCCGGGGCAAGGCGAGCAGTACTTC
NA TRBJ2-6 TRBV2 NA CASTLGTYVSGANVLTF TGTGCCAGCACCCTCGGGACATACGTCTCTGGGGCCAACGTCCTGACTTTC
many TRBJ2-2 TRBV7-6 NA CASSLRYSVTGELFF TGTGCCAGCAGCTTAAGATATAGTGTTACCGGGGAGCTGTTTTTT
once TRBJ2-5 TRBV15 NA CATSTQRRTQYF TGTGCCACCAGCACTCAGCGGCGGACCCAGTACTTC
NA TRBJ1-1 TRBV21-1 NA CASSALAKGNTEAFF TGTGCCAGCAGCGCCTTAGCTAAGGGAAACACTGAAGCTTTCTTT
NA TRBJ2-7 TRBV4-3 NA CASSQEWGAVYEQYF TGCGCCAGCAGCCAAGAGTGGGGGGCCGTCTACGAGCAGTACTTC
NA TRBJ2-7 TRBV10-2 NA CASSERLNYEQYF TGCGCCAGCAGTGAGCGGCTCAACTACGAGCAGTACTTC
NA TRBJ1-2 TRBV27 NA CASSDSYGYTF TGTGCCAGCAGTGACAGTTATGGCTACACCTTC
NA TRBJ1-4 TRBV30 TRBD1 CAWSVTGGGPNEKLFF TGTGCCTGGAGTGTTACAGGGGGCGGTCCTAATGAAAAACTGTTTTTT
NA TRBJ2-1 TRBV7-2 TRBD2 CASSLEWRGSDEQFF TGTGCCAGCAGCTTAGAGTGGCGGGGGTCCGATGAGCAGTTCTTC
NA TRBJ2-7 TRBV6-4 TRBD2 CASSVQRGSPFCEQYF TGTGCCAGCAGTGTCCAGCGGGGGTCCCCCTTTTGCGAGCAGTACTTC
NA TRBJ2-1 TRBV30 NA CAWSHNEQFF TGTGCCTGGAGTCATAATGAGCAGTTCTTC
NA TRBJ2-3 TRBV5-4 TRBD2 CASTRERGTDTQYF TGTGCCAGCACCAGAGAGCGGGGAACAGATACGCAGTATTTT
NA TRBJ2-2 TRBV19 NA CASSISGAGELFF TGTGCCAGTAGTATATCGGGGGCCGGGGAGCTGTTTTTT
NA TRBJ2-3 TRBV11-3 NA CASSFPHEDTQYF TGTGCCAGCAGCTTCCCCCACGAGGATACGCAGTATTTT
NA TRBJ2-7 TRBV6-5 NA CASSYFPSYEQYF TGTGCCAGCAGTTACTTTCCCTCCTACGAGCAGTACTTC
NA TRBJ1-1 TRBV30 NA CAWSGRYNTEAFF TGTGCCTGGAGTGGGAGGTACAACACTGAAGCTTTCTTT
NA TRBJ2-5 TRBV3-1/TRBV3-2 TRBD2 CASSRPGLGKETQYF TGTGCCAGCAGCCGCCCGGGACTAGGGAAAGAGACCCAGTACTTC
NA TRBJ2-3 TRBV6-5 TRBD2 CASSPLASTDTQYF TGTGCCAGCAGCCCACTAGCGAGCACAGATACGCAGTATTTT
NA TRBJ2-1 TRBV5-4 TRBD2 CASSLVLASNEQFF TGTGCCAGCAGCTTGGTACTAGCGAGCAATGAGCAGTTCTTC
NA TRBJ2-7 TRBV9 NA CASSPSIGGRDEQYF TGTGCCAGCAGCCCATCTATAGGGGGGCGCGACGAGCAGTACTTC
once TRBJ1-4 TRBV12-3/TRBV12-4 TRBD1 CASTDRDREKLFF TGTGCCAGCACCGACAGGGATCGTGAAAAACTGTTTTTT
NA TRBJ2-5 TRBV28 TRBD2 CASSFVLLAYQETQYF TGTGCCAGCAGTTTTGTTCTACTAGCGTACCAAGAGACCCAGTACTTC
NA TRBJ2-2 TRBV28 NA CASSLYGPNTGELFF TGTGCCAGCAGTTTATACGGACCGAACACCGGGGAGCTGTTTTTT
NA TRBJ1-3 TRBV6-5 TRBD1 CASSLFPGTDGNTIYF TGTGCCAGCAGTTTATTCCCCGGGACAGACGGAAACACCATATATTTT
once TRBJ1-1 TRBV20-1 NA CSASRDGNTEAFF TGCAGTGCTAGTCGGGACGGGAACACTGAAGCTTTCTTT
once TRBJ2-7 TRBV6-2/TRBV6-3 TRBD1 CASSYQPGQLHEQYF TGTGCCAGCAGTTACCAACCGGGACAGTTACACGAGCAGTACTTC
NA TRBJ1-6 TRBV30 NA CAWSYDGGHYNSPLHF TGTGCCTGGAGTTATGACGGGGGCCACTATAATTCACCCCTCCACTTT
NA TRBJ1-6 TRBV23-1 NA CASSHYTGSSYNSPLHF TGCGCCAGCAGTCATTATACAGGGAGCTCCTATAATTCACCCCTCCACTTT
once TRBJ1-2 TRBV13 NA CASSLVSASYGYTF TGTGCCAGCAGCTTAGTATCAGCCTCCTATGGCTACACCTTC
NA TRBJ2-5 TRBV2 TRBD2 CAGGGLEETQYF TGTGCCGGCGGGGGGTTGGAAGAGACCCAGTACTTC
few TRBJ2-7 TRBV5-4 TRBD2 CASSLTSGRSEEQYF TGTGCCAGCAGCTTGACTAGCGGGAGGTCGGAAGAGCAGTACTTC
NA TRBJ2-3 TRBV11-3 NA CASTPKGGITDTQYF TGTGCCAGCACCCCAAAAGGAGGGATCACAGATACGCAGTATTTT
NA TRBJ2-2 TRBV10-1 NA CASSESGRSTGELFF TGCGCCAGCAGTGAGTCGGGCCGCAGCACCGGGGAGCTGTTTTTT
NA TRBJ2-2 TRBV2 NA CASSESGARVNTGELFF TGTGCCAGCAGTGAATCGGGCGCCCGGGTGAACACCGGGGAGCTGTTTTTT
few TRBJ2-7 TRBV9 NA CASSVGDGFEQYF TGTGCCAGCAGCGTGGGGGACGGTTTCGAGCAGTACTTC
NA TRBJ2-4 TRBV10-3 NA CAISESSPHIQYF TGTGCCATCAGTGAGTCGTCTCCGCACATTCAGTACTTC